What follows is one T cell receptor beta chain and its context. This specimen includes other DNA sequences encoding the same CDR3. The entry originates in a study of shared clonotypes between healthy human individuals. Across the study: Donor composition was a couple of women and a few men, aged 18 to 49.

Sequenced by immunoSEQ multiplex PCR; TCRdb stores in-frame clones only, minus some. The table records approximately 2.5 million clones, approximately 93% of them present only once. The CDR3 runs to 14 residues. Germline values: CDR1 SGHTA, CDR2 FQGNSA. J lost 2 bases, V lost 2 bases, and 2 bases had no gene match. Source material: naive CD4+ T cells from PBMCs. Specified subset: CD45RA+ positively selected. The chain carries TRBV7-2 and TRBJ2-7, with TRBD2 matching 8 bases. This sequence was found in a man between 18 and 35 years old in good health. Some clones in this sample may be carry-over from other donors' samples. The DNA of the CDR3 is TGTGCCAGCAGCTTACGGGGGGGCGCCTACGAGCAGTACTTC. Its protein product is CASSLRGGAYEQYF.